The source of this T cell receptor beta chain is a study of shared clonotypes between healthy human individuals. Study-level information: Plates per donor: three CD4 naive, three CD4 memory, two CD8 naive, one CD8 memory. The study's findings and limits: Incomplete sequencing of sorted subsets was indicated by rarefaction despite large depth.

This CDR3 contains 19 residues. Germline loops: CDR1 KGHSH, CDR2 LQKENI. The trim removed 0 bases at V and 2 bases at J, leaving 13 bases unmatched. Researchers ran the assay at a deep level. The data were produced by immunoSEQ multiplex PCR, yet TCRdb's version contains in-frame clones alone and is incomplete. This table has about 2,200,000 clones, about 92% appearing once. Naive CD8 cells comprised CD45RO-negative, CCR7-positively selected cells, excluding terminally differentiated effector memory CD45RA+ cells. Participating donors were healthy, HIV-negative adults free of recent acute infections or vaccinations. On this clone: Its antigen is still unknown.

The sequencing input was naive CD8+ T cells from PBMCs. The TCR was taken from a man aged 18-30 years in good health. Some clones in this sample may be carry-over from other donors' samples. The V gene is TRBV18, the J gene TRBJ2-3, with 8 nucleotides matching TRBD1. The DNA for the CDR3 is TGTGCCAGCTCACCACCTTATGATGGCAGGGGGCGCTTCACAGATACGCAGTATTTT. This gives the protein CASSPPYDGRGRFTDTQYF.